This TCR beta chain was captured by sequencing in a study of cytomegalovirus exposure and HLA in healthy donors. The study's findings and limits: A few chains tied to CMV proved CMV antigen-specific in vitro.

Germline assignment: CDR1 SGHRS and CDR2 YFSETQ. CDR3 length equals 16 residues. Trimming took 0 bases from V and 2 from J, leaving 14 bases between them. This clone was seen a handful of times. The antigen remains undetermined. Both 60 Vbeta primers and 13 Jbeta primers went into the PCR. Profiled with immunoSEQ multiplex PCR; TCRdb holds only in-frame clones, not every one. The sample yields 150,000 to 200,000 clones, approximately 9.5% seen once. The sequence derives from a woman in her twenties or thirties in good health and CMV-seropositive. The chain combines TRBV5-1 with TRBJ2-5, with D tentatively TRBD2 (7 bases). The material sequenced was PBMCs. The CDR3 bases are TGCGCCAGCAGCTTGGCCCGGGGGGCGGAACAAGAGACCCAGTACTTC. Amino acids: CASSLARGAEQETQYF.